This entry describes one T cell receptor (beta chain). Sequencing was done on patients that had shown CD8+CD57+ cell expansion by flow cytometry. Investigators profiled TCR beta VDJ and CDR3 from genomic DNA template. One entry per CDR3 protein, called by TCRdb with MiXCR from the reads. Among around 200,000 distinct CDR3 sequences listed, nearly 50% were seen once. The germline gives CDR1 LNHDA, CDR2 SQIVND (reference sequence). The V end lost 6 bases, the J end lost 2 bases, and 11 bases lay between the germline ends. CDR3 length: 13 amino acids. The data were obtained in a study of CD8+CD57+ T cells in acquired aplastic anemia. In the study overall: Sorted CD4+ and CD8+ cells yielded DNA averaging about 3.2 ug.

This receptor was identified in a human donor with aplastic anemia. The source material was sorted CD4+, CD8+, or CD8+CD57+ T cells (not recorded which) from PBMCs. This rearrangement joins TRBV19 to TRBJ2-7, with D perhaps matching TRBD2 (5 bases). CDR3 protein: CASSGEWTYEQYF. Written as DNA, the CDR3 is TGTGCCAGTAGCGGGGAGTGGACCTACGAGCAGTACTTC.